The 18 T cell receptor beta chains below were found in one sample sequenced in a study of OX40 agonist ivuxolimab in advanced cancers. Measured with immunoSEQ multiplex PCR; TCRdb has only the in-frame clones, and not every one. The sample shows 90,000 to 95,000 clones, approximately 89% of them seen only once. Here the sequenced sample was CD4+ or CD8+ T cells sorted from blood, taken in a trial of the OX40 agonist ivuxolimab. These receptors all come from an adult with an advanced solid tumor such as melanoma, head and neck, liver or kidney cancer.

J is TRBJ2-7 and V is TRBV5-6; D remains ambiguous. The length of the CDR3 is 14 residues. Germline V gives CDR1 SGHDT, CDR2 YYEEEE. V lost 1 base to trimming and J lost 2 bases, with 10 bases between them. As DNA, the CDR3 is TGTGCCAGCAGCTTGTGGCAGTCCGCCTACGAGCAGTACTTC. Residues: CASSLWQSAYEQYF.

The chain recombines TRBV18 with TRBJ1-2; no clear D gene. V shed 1 base and J shed 5 bases, with 8 bases lying between them. The germline gives CDR1 KGHSH, CDR2 LQKENI. This CDR3 has 13 residues. The DNA for the CDR3 is TGTGCCAGCTCACCACTCCTGTCTTATGGCTACACCTTC. This gives the protein CASSPLLSYGYTF.

The gene calls are TRBV19 and TRBJ1-4; no reliable D call. Germline V gives CDR1 LNHDA, CDR2 SQIVND (reference sequence). There are 15 residues in the CDR3. V lost 5 bases and J lost 0, with 10 bases in between. The CDR3 nucleotides read TGTGCCAGTAGTGCACACGGTGCAACTAATGAAAAACTGTTTTTT. Its protein product is CASSAHGATNEKLFF.

Here the CDR3 reads CASSPTSGPAYEQYV. In DNA, the CDR3 is TGTGCCAGCAGCCCGACTAGCGGCCCCGCCTACGAGCAGTACGTC. The chain has TRBV6-1 and TRBJ2-7; 9 bases map to TRBD2. V lost 6 bases to trimming and J lost 2 bases; unmatched junction nucleotides: 8. Germline CDR1 is MNHNS and CDR2 is SASEGT. The CDR3 extends over 15 amino acids.

This chain joins TRBV11-3 and TRBJ2-5; 7 positions agree with TRBD1. After removal of 4 bases from V and 5 bases from J, the junction contained 13 bases not matched to a gene. The germline CDR1 and CDR2 sequences are SGHNT and YENEEA. The CDR3 spans 16 residues. CDR3 protein: CASSSGTDSTRETQYF. Here the CDR3 DNA reads TGTGCCAGCAGCTCTGGGACAGACTCCACCCGGGAGACCCAGTACTTC.

The chain joins TRBV5-1 to TRBJ2-3, with D uncertain. CDR3 size: 14 residues. Germline V gene lookup returns CDR1 SGHRS and CDR2 YFSETQ. V lost 6 bases and J lost 0, with 11 bases in between. CDR3 loop: CASKEIHSTDTQYF. The CDR3 bases are TGCGCCAGCAAGGAGATCCATAGCACAGATACGCAGTATTTT.

This sequence joins TRBV11-2 and TRBJ2-3, with 11 positions matching TRBD2. Germline V gives CDR1 SGHAT, CDR2 FQNNGV. This CDR3 has 16 amino acids. V lost 2 bases and J lost 3; bases outside the gene matches: 4. The CDR3 region has the DNA TGTGCCAGCAGCTTATTAGCGGGAGGGCAAACAGATACGCAGTATTTT. It yields the protein CASSLLAGGQTDTQYF.

The chain employs TRBV6-1 and TRBJ1-6; possibly TRBD1 for D (5 bases). With 2 bases removed from V and 8 bases from J, the gap between germline ends came to 10 bases. This CDR3 contains 14 residues. Germline values: CDR1 MNHNS, CDR2 SASEGT. The CDR3 sequence is CASSEPWGDSPLHF. The CDR3 nucleotides are TGTGCCAGCAGTGAACCCTGGGGCGATTCACCCCTCCACTTT.

This clone turned up a few times. The CDR3 protein is CASSVGDAGNTGELFF. In DNA, the CDR3 is TGTGCCAGCAGCGTAGGCGACGCCGGGAACACCGGGGAGCTGTTTTTT. The chain combines TRBV9 with TRBJ2-2, with D unresolved. V was clipped by 0 bases and J by 1 base, with 10 bases between them. Germline values: CDR1 SGDLS, CDR2 YYNGEE. The CDR3 runs to 16 residues.

J is TRBJ1-5 and V is TRBV11-2; D gene unclear. Germline CDR1 reads SGHAT; CDR2 reads FQNNGV. Trimming cost V 4 bases and J 0 bases, with 7 bases left between them. CDR3 length: 14 residues. The CDR3 DNA sequence: TGTGCCAGCAGCTCGGACCGTAGCAATCAGCCCCAGCATTTT. Residues: CASSSDRSNQPQHF.

The genes are TRBV29-1 and TRBJ2-6; D remains ambiguous. This CDR3 region has 13 residues. The germline V gene encodes CDR1 SQVTM and CDR2 ANQGSEA. Between the trimmed V and J ends, which lost 5 bases and 0 bases, there was a span of 5 bases. The CDR3 sequence is CSVQSSGANVLTF. The CDR3 bases are TGCAGCGTTCAGAGCTCTGGGGCCAACGTCCTGACTTTC.

V gene TRBV6-1 combines with J gene TRBJ2-1; TRBD2 aligns across 13 bases. In germline, CDR1 is MNHNS, CDR2 SASEGT. This CDR3 spans 16 amino acids. After removal of 3 bases from V and 4 bases from J, the junction contained 3 bases not matched to a gene. The CDR3 DNA follows: TGTGCCAGCAGTGATCCGGGACTAGCGGGATACAATGAGCAGTTCTTC. Its translation: CASSDPGLAGYNEQFF.

The rearrangement joins TRBV11-2 to TRBJ2-2, with 8 positions matching TRBD2. The CDR3 length is 15 residues. Germline V gene sequence: CDR1 SGHAT, CDR2 FQNNGV. The V gene end was trimmed by 3 bases and the J gene end by 4 bases; junction bases not matched to a gene: 4. This chain's CDR3 is CASSFSGIFTGELFF. For the CDR3, the DNA is TGTGCCAGCAGCTTTAGCGGGATTTTCACCGGGGAGCTGTTTTTT.

The rearrangement uses TRBV6-1 and TRBJ1-5; D is perhaps TRBD1 (6 bases). Germline V lookup: CDR1 MNHNS, CDR2 SASEGT. V was pared by 8 bases and J by 3 bases, with 14 bases between. The CDR3 is 14 residues long. CDR3: CASGLGGDNQPQHF. CDR3 in DNA: TGTGCCAGCGGCCTAGGGGGAGACAATCAGCCCCAGCATTTT.

The V call is TRBV6-5, the J call TRBJ1-2; TRBD1 aligns across 8 bases. The CDR3 extends over 14 amino acids. The V and J ends lost 0 bases and 3 bases, in that order; junction bases with no gene match: 0. Per germline, CDR1 MNHEY and CDR2 SVGAGI. The CDR3 coding sequence is TGTGCCAGCAGTTACTCGGGACAGGACTATGGCTACACCTTC. Encoded protein: CASSYSGQDYGYTF.

This rearrangement joins TRBV10-1 to TRBJ2-6; perhaps TRBD1 as D (5 bases). V was shortened by 5 bases and J by 1 base, with 12 bases between the two germline ends. CDR3 length: 16 amino acids. Per germline, CDR1 WNHNN and CDR2 SYGVQD (reference sequence). The CDR3 protein is CASSSSRASGANVLTF. CDR3 coding DNA: TGCGCCAGCAGTTCTTCCAGGGCATCTGGGGCCAACGTCCTGACTTTC.

The chain couples TRBV9 to TRBJ1-5, with D hard to call. Between the trimmed V and J ends, which lost 1 base and 3 bases, there was a span of 11 bases. The germline V gene has CDR1 SGDLS and CDR2 YYNGEE. This CDR3 is built from 15 residues. The CDR3 DNA is TGTGCCAGCAGCGTATACGCCGGATTCAATCAGCCCCAGCATTTT. Translating it yields CASSVYAGFNQPQHF. Drawing the rest from reference TRBV9 and TRBJ1-5, the complete variable domain is DSGVTQTPKHLITATGQRVTLRCSPRSGDLSVYWYQQSLDQGLQFLIQYYNGEERAKGNILERFSAQQFPDLHSELNLSSLELGDSALYFCASSVYAGFNQPQHFGDGTRLSIL.

The V and J genes are TRBV28 and TRBJ2-7, with 11 bases lining up with TRBD2. Trimming at V came to 8 bases and at J to 3 bases, leaving 3 bases not matched to a gene. The CDR3 is made up of 13 amino acids. Germline V lookup: CDR1 MDHEN, CDR2 SYDVKM. CDR3 in amino acids: CASLLAGGYEQYF. In nucleotides, the CDR3 is TGTGCCAGCCTGCTAGCGGGAGGCTACGAGCAGTACTTC. The full variable domain, in which reference TRBV28 and TRBJ2-7 provide the parts outside the CDR3, is DVKVTQSSRYLVKRTGEKVFLECVQDMDHENMFWYRQDPGLGLRLIYFSYDVKMKEKGDIPEGYSVSREKKERFSLILESASTNQTSMYLCASLLAGGYEQYFGPGTRLTVT.